These 10 T cell receptor beta chains came from one sample sequenced in a study of brain T cells in children with intractable seizures. The sequenced cases were selected for having the highest brain T cell transcript signatures. Repertoires were generated with immunoSEQ multiplex PCR, while TCRdb's copy carries only in-frame clones and drops some. This table holds 1,500 to 2,500 clones, almost 80% found once. The input for sequencing was resected brain tissue, taken at surgery. These receptors were collected from a girl aged 2 to 10 with tuberous sclerosis and intractable seizures.

The chain joins TRBV4-3 to TRBJ1-1; D gene uncertain. The V and J ends lost 1 base and 5 bases respectively, with 8 bases between them. The CDR3 sequence is 13 residues long. Germline V lookup: CDR1 LGHNA, CDR2 YSLEER. Here the CDR3 reads CASSQGFVTEAFF. CDR3 nucleotide sequence: TGCGCCAGCAGCCAAGGCTTTGTTACTGAAGCTTTCTTT.

CDR3 amino acids: CASSYGIRVNTGELFF. The CDR3 DNA follows: TGTGCCAGCAGTTACGGGATAAGGGTAAACACCGGGGAGCTGTTTTTT. The chain recombines TRBV6-2 or TRBV6-3 with TRBJ2-2; no clear D. The germline CDR1 and CDR2 sequences are MNHEY and SVGEGT. V lost 2 bases and J lost 2, with 12 bases in between. CDR3 length equals 16 residues.

The V call is TRBV6-1, the J call TRBJ2-7, with D perhaps given as TRBD1 or TRBD2 (5 bases each). CDR1 is MNHNS and CDR2 is SASEGT in the germline V gene. With 2 bases removed from V and 6 bases from J, the gap between germline ends came to 11 bases. This CDR3 spans 13 amino acids. In DNA, the CDR3 is TGTGCCAGCAGTGAAAGTGACAGCGGCGAGCAGTACTTC. Protein sequence: CASSESDSGEQYF.

This chain connects TRBV9 to TRBJ1-1, with 8 positions matching TRBD1. With V trimmed by 3 bases and J by 1 base, 5 bases remained unmatched. This CDR3 has 15 amino acids. CDR1 is SGDLS and CDR2 is YYNGEE in the germline V gene. This CDR3 is CASSASGTGNTEAFF. The DNA for the CDR3 is TGTGCCAGCAGCGCATCCGGGACAGGGAACACTGAAGCTTTCTTT.

The chain carries TRBV19 and TRBJ2-7; D not resolved. Germline CDR1 reads LNHDA; CDR2 reads SQIVND (reference sequence). There are 14 residues in the CDR3. Trimming took off 4 bases at V and 0 bases at J, with 10 bases between the two ends. CDR3 in DNA: TGTGCCAGTAGTAACAGTAGCATCTCCTACGAGCAGTACTTC. It translates to CASSNSSISYEQYF.

This chain uses TRBV10-2 with TRBJ1-4; 7 bases match TRBD1. The length of the CDR3 is 13 residues. The germline V gene encodes CDR1 WSHSY and CDR2 SAAADI. Trimming removed 7 bases from V and 4 bases from J; junction bases left unmatched: 3. CDR3 nucleotide sequence: TGCGCCAGCACCGGACAGGTTAATGAAAAACTGTTTTTT. This codes for CASTGQVNEKLFF.

The chain uses TRBV5-1 and TRBJ2-1, with TRBD1 as a possible D gene (5 bases). The germline V and J ends were trimmed by 0 bases and 9 bases, with 16 bases remaining between them. CDR1 and CDR2 from the germline V gene are SGHRS and YFSETQ. The CDR3 sequence is 15 residues long. The CDR3 sequence: CASSLAPGRHGEQFF. For the CDR3, the DNA is TGCGCCAGCAGCTTGGCCCCAGGGCGTCACGGTGAGCAGTTCTTC.

This chain joins TRBV5-4 and TRBJ2-1; 7 bases fit TRBD1. The germline gives CDR1 SGHNT, CDR2 YYREEE (reference sequence). Trimming cost V 0 bases and J 5 bases; bases outside gene matches: 2. The CDR3 has 14 amino acids. The CDR3 nucleotides are TGTGCCAGCAGCTTGGTTACAGGGGACAATGAGCAGTTCTTC. As protein: CASSLVTGDNEQFF. The full variable domain, rest sourced from reference TRBV5-4 and TRBJ2-1, is ETGVTQSPTHLIKTRGQQVTLRCSSQSGHNTVSWYQQALGQGPQFIFQYYREEENGRGNFPPRFSGLQFPNYSSELNVNALELDDSALYLCASSLVTGDNEQFFGPGTRLTVL.

The J gene is TRBJ2-6, the V gene TRBV4-3; 7 bases agree with TRBD2. With V trimmed by 0 bases and J by 2 bases, 4 bases remained unmatched. CDR1 and CDR2 from the germline V gene are LGHNA and YSLEER. This CDR3 is 17 amino acids long. CDR3 DNA sequence: TGCGCCAGCAGCCAAGATCTGGGAGGGGCTGGGGCCAACGTCCTGACTTTC. Protein product: CASSQDLGGAGANVLTF.

The J gene is TRBJ1-4, the V gene TRBV19; D is unresolved. Trimming took 9 bases from V and 8 from J, leaving 19 bases between them. Germline CDR1 and CDR2: LNHDA and SQIVND (reference sequence). CDR3 length equals 14 residues. The CDR3, as DNA: TGTGCCAGCCGAAGGGAAGGAGGGAGAGAAAAACTGTTTTTT. Amino acid sequence: CASRREGGREKLFF.